Each of the 3 T cell receptor beta chains below was sequenced from the same sample in a study of cytomegalovirus exposure and HLA in healthy donors. The PCR contained 60 Vbeta and 13 Jbeta primers. Generated by immunoSEQ multiplex PCR, the TCRdb table keeps only in-frame clones and is missing some. The profile shows about 190,000 clones, more than 75% of them singletons. Sequencing was performed on PBMCs. The receptors come from a man in his forties in good health and CMV-seropositive.

The chain carries TRBV9 and TRBJ2-1; 7 bases map to TRBD2. V shed 0 bases and J 12 bases; nucleotides not matched to a gene: 9. The CDR3 contains 14 residues. From germline, CDR1 is SGDLS and CDR2 YYNGEE. The CDR3 DNA is TGTGCCAGCAGCGTAGGGAGCGGGGCGATCAGGCAGTTCTTC. Translation gives CASSVGSGAIRQFF.

This sequence joins TRBV27 and TRBJ2-7; D might be TRBD1 (6 bases). V was pared by 6 bases and J by 3 bases, with 12 bases between. Germline assignment: CDR1 MNHEY and CDR2 SMNVEV (reference sequence). The CDR3 has 13 amino acids. DNA of the CDR3: TGTGCCAGCAGGGGGGCTCTCATCTACGAGCAGTACTTC. This translates into CASRGALIYEQYF.

The rearrangement links TRBV4-1 to TRBJ2-5; 7 bases line up with TRBD1. The CDR3 sequence is 15 residues long. Germline V gene lookup returns CDR1 MGHRA and CDR2 YSYEKL. With V trimmed by 0 bases and J by 5 bases, 6 bases remained unmatched. CDR3 sequence (DNA): TGCGCCAGCAGCCAAGATCCCAGGGGGATCGAGACCCAGTACTTC. Translated, it gives CASSQDPRGIETQYF.